This T cell receptor (beta chain) comes out of a study of blood T cell repertoires in COVID-19. Across the whole study: The United States, Italy and Spain were the sources of the acute and convalescent COVID-19 samples.

Per the germline V gene, CDR1 is MNHEY and CDR2 is SMNVEV (reference sequence). V dropped 5 bases and J dropped 4 bases, with 12 bases sitting between them. This CDR3 has 13 residues. Assay: immunoSEQ multiplex PCR; the TCRdb copy retains only in-frame clones and omits some. The sample carries over 250,000 clones, approximately 88% recorded once. The clonotype comes from a woman in her 30s who had recovered from COVID-19. The rearrangement links TRBV27 to TRBJ2-7; D not certain. Material: PBMCs or T cells enriched from blood (not recorded which). The CDR3: CASSHSLSYEQYF. The CDR3 bases are TGTGCCAGCAGTCACTCCCTTTCATACGAGCAGTACTTC.